The 8 T cell receptor beta chains in this list originate from one sample, sequenced in a study of T cell repertoires in cytomegalovirus infection. Their recognized antigens are unknown. TCRdb itself ran the reads through MiXCR, one entry per CDR3 protein. This table holds approximately 730,000 distinct CDR3 sequences, around a third found once. The specimen comprised cultured PBMCs, sampled from culture after CMV antigen stimulation. The source is a human donor in good health (CMV status not recorded). Some clones in this sample may be carry-over from other donors' samples.

The V call is TRBV28, the J call TRBJ2-1, with TRBD2 matching 11 bases. This CDR3 has 15 residues. The V segment lost 5 bases and the J segment 8 bases; nucleotides outside the gene matches: 8. The germline CDR1 and CDR2 sequences are MDHEN and SYDVKM. The CDR3 region is CASSHSGGAFHEQFF. The CDR3 DNA follows: TGTGCCAGCAGTCATAGCGGGGGGGCCTTCCATGAGCAGTTCTTC.

The V and J genes are TRBV7-6 and TRBJ1-1, with D tentatively TRBD1 (5 bases). Germline values: CDR1 SGHVS, CDR2 FNYEAQ. V shed 0 bases and J shed 3 bases, with 14 bases lying between them. The CDR3 extends over 16 amino acids. The CDR3 DNA sequence: TGTGCCAGCAGCTTAGCCCGCTGGGGGGGGGACACTGAAGCTTTCTTT. Translating gives CASSLARWGGDTEAFF. Using reference TRBV7-6 and TRBJ1-1 for the parts outside the CDR3, the full variable domain is GAGVSQSPRYKVTKRGQDVALRCDPISGHVSLYWYRQALGQGPEFLTYFNYEAQQDKSGLPNDRFSAERPEGSISTLTIQRTEQRDSAMYRCASSLARWGGDTEAFFGQGTRLTVV.

The table lists this clonotype with a count of one. This sequence joins TRBV2 and TRBJ2-7; 11 nucleotides match TRBD1. The CDR3 consists of 13 residues. Per the germline V gene, CDR1 is SNHLY and CDR2 is FYNNEI. V shed 5 bases, J shed 9 bases, and the junction held 6 bases outside the gene matches. CDR3 sequence: CASSLGQGVGQYF. The CDR3 DNA reads as TGTGCCAGCAGTTTGGGACAGGGGGTCGGGCAGTACTTC.

This clonotype was seen a few times. V and J are TRBV7-9 and TRBJ2-2, with D hard to call. The CDR3 spans 10 residues. Looked up from germline, CDR1 is SEHNR and CDR2 is FQNEAQ (reference sequence). V gave up 10 bases and J gave up 2 bases, with 2 bases separating them. The CDR3 DNA reads TGTGCCATCAACACCGGGGAGCTGTTTTTT. Translation gives CAINTGELFF.

Comments on this clonotype: This CDR3 is missing its conserved last phenylalanine or tryptophan, likely due to a read error. J is TRBJ2-1 and V is TRBV14; 10 bases fit TRBD1. V was pared by 5 bases and J by 7 bases, with 5 bases of the junction left unmatched. The germline V gene has CDR1 SGHDN and CDR2 FVKESK. The CDR3 has 14 residues. CDR3 protein: CASSSRDRGNEQFS. The CDR3 region has the DNA TGTGCCAGCAGCTCCCGGGACAGGGGTAATGAGCAGTTCTCC.

V and J are TRBV7-9 and TRBJ2-1; possibly TRBD2 for D (6 bases). This CDR3 is 18 amino acids long. V gave up 1 base and J gave up 1 base, with 17 bases separating them. Germline V gives CDR1 SEHNR, CDR2 FQNEAQ (reference sequence). The CDR3 DNA follows: TGTGCCAGCAGCTTAGTATCGGTCGCGGGGCGGTCCTACAATGAGCAGTTCTTC. Its translation is CASSLVSVAGRSYNEQFF.

CDR3 protein: CASTSLGYNSPLHF. The CDR3 coding sequence is TGTGCCAGCACGTCGCTAGGCTATAATTCACCCCTCCACTTT. The chain uses TRBV27 and TRBJ1-6; D unresolved. Germline assignment: CDR1 MNHEY and CDR2 SMNVEV (reference sequence). This CDR3 is 14 amino acids long. Trimming cost V 7 bases and J 3 bases, with 10 bases left between them.

This chain links TRBV6-1 with TRBJ2-1; 8 nucleotides match TRBD1. CDR3 length equals 14 residues. Germline V gene data show CDR1 as MNHNS and CDR2 as SASEGT. The trim removed 9 bases at V and 0 bases at J, leaving 4 bases unmatched. CDR3 nucleotide sequence: TGTGCCAGTCAACAGGGGGTCTCCTACAATGAGCAGTTCTTC. Its translation: CASQQGVSYNEQFF.